A single sample gave rise to the 4 T cell receptor beta chains below, sequenced in a study of OX40 agonist ivuxolimab in advanced cancers. Some clones are missing from TCRdb's copy, which holds only in-frame ones; the method was immunoSEQ multiplex PCR. The sample yields about 83,000 clones, about 90% seen once. Specimen: CD4+ or CD8+ T cells sorted from blood, collected in a trial of the OX40 agonist ivuxolimab. The source of these receptors is an adult with an advanced solid tumor such as melanoma, head and neck, liver or kidney cancer.

The CDR3 sequence is CASSPTSQGAGGYTF. In DNA, the CDR3 is TGTGCCAGCAGTCCAACATCCCAGGGGGCCGGTGGCTACACCTTC. This chain connects TRBV6-6 to TRBJ1-2; 8 positions agree with TRBD1. J lost 7 bases, V lost 5 bases, and 12 bases had no gene match. Germline V gives CDR1 MNHNY, CDR2 SVGAGI (reference sequence). The CDR3 runs to 15 residues.

The genes are TRBV6-5 and TRBJ1-5; D perhaps matches TRBD1 (6 bases). The V end lost 4 bases, the J end lost 6 bases, and 10 bases lay between the germline ends. CDR1 MNHEY and CDR2 SVGAGI come from the germline V gene. The CDR3 spans 13 residues. For the CDR3, the DNA is TGTGCCAGCAGTTCCACACAGGGTCAGCCCCAGCATTTT. This translates into CASSSTQGQPQHF.

The chain employs TRBV6-6 and TRBJ2-7; perhaps TRBD2 as D (7 bases). CDR1 is MNHNY, CDR2 SVGAGI, per germline (reference sequence). There are 15 residues in the CDR3. Trimming cost V 6 bases and J 6 bases, with 21 bases left between them. CDR3 nucleotide sequence: TGTGCCAGCAGATGGACGGGGGGCTCTCTCCCCGAGCAGTACTTC. Residues: CASRWTGGSLPEQYF.

The gene calls are TRBV30 and TRBJ2-1; D is possibly TRBD1 (6 bases). V was shortened by 0 bases and J by 7 bases, with 10 bases between the two germline ends. CDR3 length: 13 amino acids. Per the germline V gene, CDR1 is GTSNPN and CDR2 is SVGIG (reference sequence). CDR3 residues: CAWSVTGQNEQFF. Written as DNA, the CDR3 is TGTGCCTGGAGTGTAACAGGACAGAATGAGCAGTTCTTC.